The rows below give T cell receptor beta chains drawn from one sample of a study of blood T cell repertoires in COVID-19. The method was immunoSEQ multiplex PCR; TCRdb's version includes in-frame clones alone and lacks a portion of them. This sample has approximately 250,000 clones, with under 95% found just once. The sample was PBMCs or T cells enriched from blood (not recorded which). The receptors were gathered from a man aged 35 to 55 who had been exposed to COVID-19. The CDR3 runs from the conserved cysteine through the conserved F or W. A D gene is named only where the DNA matches it firmly. Clone size, where shown, is once, few, many, or a class for clones that have expanded.

CDR3 DNA,CDR3 protein,J gene,D gene,clone size,V gene
TGTGCCACCAGCAGATCCGCCGGGACAGGGGCGGAAGAGCAGTACTTC,CATSRSAGTGAEEQYF,TRBJ2-7,TRBD1,few,TRBV15
TGTGCCAGCAGTGGGGGGGGACAGGGAAATTCACCCCTCCACTTT,CASSGGGQGNSPLHF,TRBJ1-6,TRBD1,NA,TRBV28
TGTGCCAGCAGCCAAATTGGGGTGGAGGGGACTCAGCCCCAGCATTTT,CASSQIGVEGTQPQHF,TRBJ1-5,NA,NA,TRBV4-2
TGTGCCAGCAGCCACCCGCCAGGGGGCCCTAATGAAAAACTGTTTTTT,CASSHPPGGPNEKLFF,TRBJ1-4,TRBD1,NA,TRBV4-2
TGTGCCAGTAGTAGGTACAACAGGGGGAGAAACTATGGCTACACCTTC,CASSRYNRGRNYGYTF,TRBJ1-2,TRBD1,NA,TRBV19
TGCGCCAGCGGTGGCGGGATTAGCTCCTACAATGAGCAGTTCTTC,CASGGGISSYNEQFF,TRBJ2-1,NA,NA,TRBV5-1
TGTGCCAGAAACGAGGGAGTTGGAGGCATAGTTCGAGGAAACGAGCAGTACTTC,CARNEGVGGIVRGNEQYF,TRBJ2-7,NA,NA,TRBV21-1
TGTGCCAGCAGCCCTGGGACTAGCGGGAGCTACGAGCAGTTCTTC,CASSPGTSGSYEQFF,TRBJ2-1,TRBD2,once,TRBV3-1/TRBV3-2
TGTGCCAGCAGTTTACGTCCATCTAACTCTGGCTACACCTTC,CASSLRPSNSGYTF,TRBJ1-2,NA,NA,TRBV27
TGTGCCACCAGTCACCGGGAGGGCACAGATACGCAGTATTTT,CATSHREGTDTQYF,TRBJ2-3,TRBD2,NA,TRBV24-1
TGTGCCAGCAGCCTCTCGGCGGGGTTGGGCACTGAAGCTTTCTTT,CASSLSAGLGTEAFF,TRBJ1-1,NA,NA,TRBV3-1/TRBV3-2
TGTGCCATCACCCGGACTAGCGGGAGGGCTGAGGCCAATGAGCAGTTCTTC,CAITRTSGRAEANEQFF,TRBJ2-1,TRBD2,NA,TRBV10-3
TGTGCCAGCAGCTTTGGACAGGGTTGGGCCTACGAGCAGTACTTC,CASSFGQGWAYEQYF,TRBJ2-7,TRBD1,NA,TRBV7-2
TGCGCCAGCACCCAGGGTGACGAGCAGTACTTC,CASTQGDEQYF,TRBJ2-7,NA,NA,TRBV5-1
TGTGCCACCAGCAGAGACTTCCGGACAGGGACTTCTGGAAACACCATATATTTT,CATSRDFRTGTSGNTIYF,TRBJ1-3,TRBD1,NA,TRBV15
TGTGCCAGCAGCTCACCCCCAGGGAGGGACAATGAGCAGTTCTTC,CASSSPPGRDNEQFF,TRBJ2-1,TRBD2,NA,TRBV5-4
TGTGCCAGCAGTGAATCGACAGTGAACACTGAAGCTTTCTTT,CASSESTVNTEAFF,TRBJ1-1,NA,once,TRBV25-1
TGCGCCAGCAGTGAGCCAAGTTTCAGGGTCGAACAGACTGAAGCTTTCTTT,CASSEPSFRVEQTEAFF,TRBJ1-1,NA,NA,TRBV10-2
TGTGCCATCAGTGAGAGGGCAGGGTATGAAAAACTGTTTTTT,CAISERAGYEKLFF,TRBJ1-4,NA,NA,TRBV10-3
TGTGCCAGCAGCAAGACGGCTAGCAGCACAGATACGCAGTATTTT,CASSKTASSTDTQYF,TRBJ2-3,NA,NA,TRBV11-3
TGTGCCAGCAGCTTGGAAGGAGGGAATGAAAAACTGTTTTTT,CASSLEGGNEKLFF,TRBJ1-4,NA,NA,TRBV13
TGTGCCAGCAGCTTTTATGTGGGGGCGGATGAGCAGTTCTTC,CASSFYVGADEQFF,TRBJ2-1,NA,NA,TRBV7-2
TGTGCCAGCAGCTTAGCGCAGGGGGCGTATGGCTACACCTTC,CASSLAQGAYGYTF,TRBJ1-2,TRBD1,NA,TRBV7-9
TGTGCCAGCAGACTCCAGGGCTCTGGCTACACCTTC,CASRLQGSGYTF,TRBJ1-2,NA,once,TRBV6-5
TGTGCCAGCAGTTCCCAGGACAGGAACACCGGGGAGCTGTTTTTT,CASSSQDRNTGELFF,TRBJ2-2,NA,NA,TRBV28
TGCAGTGCTAGTTCCATCGGGAATGAGCAGTTCTTC,CSASSIGNEQFF,TRBJ2-1,NA,NA,TRBV20-1
TGTGCCACCAGTGAAATCGGTCCGGGGACGCAGTATTTT,CATSEIGPGTQYF,TRBJ2-3,NA,NA,TRBV24-1